The 25 T cell receptor beta chains in this list originate from one sample, sequenced in a study of OX40 agonist ivuxolimab in advanced cancers. Sequenced by immunoSEQ multiplex PCR; TCRdb stores in-frame clones only, minus some. This sample has around 53,000 clones, with approximately 93% found just once. The specimen comprised CD4+ or CD8+ T cells sorted from blood, sampled in a trial of the OX40 agonist ivuxolimab. Receptors originate from an adult with an advanced solid tumor such as melanoma, head and neck, liver or kidney cancer.

The CDR3 here is CSGRVGFEQYF. The CDR3 coding sequence is TGCAGCGGGCGGGTGGGTTTCGAGCAGTACTTC. The chain combines TRBV29-1 with TRBJ2-7; D is perhaps TRBD2 (5 bases). This CDR3 is 11 amino acids long. CDR1 and CDR2 from the germline V gene are SQVTM and ANQGSEA. V was shortened by 7 bases and J by 6 bases, with 13 bases between the two germline ends.

The chain couples TRBV19 to TRBJ1-3; tentative D call: TRBD1 (6 bases). V was cut by 0 bases and J by 2 bases, with 14 bases left in between. The CDR3 is 17 residues long. In germline, CDR1 is LNHDA, CDR2 SQIVND (reference sequence). The CDR3 bases are TGTGCCAGTAGTATAGATCCGCGGACAGAGGCTGGAAACACCATATATTTT. This sequence encodes CASSIDPRTEAGNTIYF.

This clone appeared a few times. The chain uses TRBV9 and TRBJ1-5; D call uncertain. The CDR3 length is 13 residues. V dropped 1 base and J dropped 1 base, with 3 bases sitting between them. CDR1 and CDR2 (germline): SGDLS, YYNGEE. The CDR3 spells CASSVSSNQPQHF. The CDR3 nucleotides read TGTGCCAGCAGCGTAAGCAGCAATCAGCCCCAGCATTTT. Complete variable domain (other parts from reference TRBV9 and TRBJ1-5): DSGVTQTPKHLITATGQRVTLRCSPRSGDLSVYWYQQSLDQGLQFLIQYYNGEERAKGNILERFSAQQFPDLHSELNLSSLELGDSALYFCASSVSSNQPQHFGDGTRLSIL.

The J gene is TRBJ2-7, the V gene TRBV5-1; 9 nucleotides align to TRBD2. Germline assignment: CDR1 SGHRS and CDR2 YFSETQ. The CDR3 totals 15 residues. The V segment lost 0 bases and the J segment 3 bases; nucleotides outside the gene matches: 4. CDR3 nucleotide sequence: TGCGCCAGCAGCTTGGCGGCGGGAGGGTACTACGAGCAGTACTTC. Translation: CASSLAAGGYYEQYF.

The chain uses TRBV6-5 and TRBJ1-1; D not resolved. The CDR3 totals 12 residues. V shed 2 bases and J shed 11 bases, with 12 bases lying between them. Per germline, CDR1 MNHEY and CDR2 SVGAGI. Here the CDR3 DNA reads TGTGCCAGCAGTTACGCGGGCCAAGAGGCTTTCTTT. Translating gives CASSYAGQEAFF.

This rearrangement joins TRBV28 to TRBJ1-1; 7 bases are shared with TRBD1. Germline CDR1 reads MDHEN; CDR2 reads SYDVKM. The V segment lost 4 bases and the J segment 6 bases; nucleotides outside the gene matches: 14. This CDR3 contains 16 residues. CDR3 coding DNA: TGTGCCAGCAGTTCCGAACTACTGACAGGGAGGCCTGAAGCTTTCTTT. Its protein is CASSSELLTGRPEAFF.

V gene TRBV5-6 combines with J gene TRBJ2-7; 8 bases map to TRBD2. The CDR3 covers 13 residues. The trim removed 4 bases at V and 2 bases at J, leaving 2 bases unmatched. CDR1 SGHDT and CDR2 YYEEEE come from the germline V gene. Here the CDR3 DNA reads TGTGCCAGCAGCCCGACTAGCGCCTACGAGCAGTACTTC. It specifies CASSPTSAYEQYF.

The chain joins TRBV9 to TRBJ1-4; D call uncertain. V dropped 6 bases and J dropped 5 bases, with 14 bases sitting between them. The germline gives CDR1 SGDLS, CDR2 YYNGEE. The CDR3 spans 14 residues. CDR3 loop: CASTKEVINEKLFF. The DNA of the CDR3 is TGTGCCAGCACCAAGGAAGTTATAAATGAAAAACTGTTTTTT.

The V gene is TRBV7-2, the J gene TRBJ2-5; the D is unclear. CDR1 is SGHTA, CDR2 FQGNSA, per germline. V lost 3 bases and J 1 base, leaving 12 bases between the germline ends. There are 15 residues in the CDR3. The CDR3 reads CASSFSSRLQETQYF. CDR3 DNA: TGTGCCAGCAGCTTTTCCTCTCGCCTCCAAGAGACCCAGTACTTC.

This clone was detected once. The rearrangement uses TRBV13 and TRBJ2-1; 10 bases fit TRBD2. The V and J ends lost 5 bases and 0 bases, in that order; junction bases with no gene match: 7. Germline V lookup: CDR1 PRHDT, CDR2 FYEKMQ (reference sequence). This CDR3 is 17 amino acids long. The CDR3 spells CASSMTSGLSSYNEQFF. CDR3 sequence (DNA): TGTGCCAGCAGCATGACTAGCGGGCTCAGCTCCTACAATGAGCAGTTCTTC.

The chain links TRBV19 to TRBJ2-4; 9 nucleotides agree with TRBD2. The CDR3 is 16 residues long. The germline V gene encodes CDR1 LNHDA and CDR2 SQIVND (reference sequence). Unmatched junction bases numbered 15, after V lost 7 bases and J lost 8 bases. The CDR3 spells CASMPSVAGVWDIQYF. For the CDR3, the DNA is TGTGCCAGTATGCCTTCGGTAGCGGGAGTCTGGGACATTCAGTACTTC. The whole variable domain, remainder taken from reference TRBV19 and TRBJ2-4, is DGGITQSPKYLFRKEGQNVTLSCEQNLNHDAMYWYRQDPGQGLRLIYYSQIVNDFQKGDIAEGYSVSREKKESFPLTVTSAQKNPTAFYLCASMPSVAGVWDIQYFGAGTRLSVL.

This clone was seen only once. The chain links TRBV27 to TRBJ1-1, with D perhaps TRBD1 (5 bases). Trimming cost V 4 bases and J 5 bases, with 14 bases left between them. In germline, CDR1 is MNHEY, CDR2 SMNVEV (reference sequence). This CDR3 comprises 14 residues. The CDR3 here is CASSYTGVGTEAFF. The CDR3 DNA is TGTGCCAGCAGTTACACAGGAGTCGGTACTGAAGCTTTCTTT.

CDR3 sequence (DNA): TGCGCCAGCAGCCAGTGGGCACCAAAAAACATTCAGTACTTC. Residues: CASSQWAPKNIQYF. This chain connects TRBV4-1 to TRBJ2-4; no firm D call. The CDR3 loop spans 14 amino acids. V was pared by 3 bases and J by 4 bases, with 10 bases between. Germline V lookup: CDR1 MGHRA, CDR2 YSYEKL.

The CDR3 nucleotides are TGCAGCGTTGAAGACACCCTCTTGAACAAAAACATTCAGTACTTC. It encodes CSVEDTLLNKNIQYF. The chain links TRBV29-1 to TRBJ2-4, with D uncertain. The germline gives CDR1 SQVTM, CDR2 ANQGSEA. V lost 0 bases and J 3 bases, leaving 12 bases between the germline ends. The CDR3 has 15 amino acids. Complete variable domain (other parts from reference TRBV29-1 and TRBJ2-4): SAVISQKPSRDICQRGTSLTIQCQVDSQVTMMFWYRQQPGQSLTLIATANQGSEATYESGFVIDKFPISRPNLTFSTLTVSNMSPEDSSIYLCSVEDTLLNKNIQYFGAGTRLSVL.

The chain couples TRBV6-1 to TRBJ1-1, with D maybe TRBD1 (5 bases). V was cut by 5 bases and J by 4 bases, with 11 bases left in between. Germline loops: CDR1 MNHNS, CDR2 SASEGT. There are 13 residues in the CDR3. The CDR3: CASSTRVATEAFF. For the CDR3, the DNA is TGTGCCAGCAGTACCAGGGTGGCCACTGAAGCTTTCTTT.

The V and J genes are TRBV5-6 and TRBJ1-5; D gene uncertain. Germline lookup yields CDR1 SGHDT and CDR2 YYEEEE. This CDR3 is built from 14 residues. V dropped 0 bases and J dropped 4 bases, with 8 bases sitting between them. In DNA, the CDR3 is TGTGCCAGCAGCTTGGCCAGTCCGAATCAGCCCCAGCATTTT. This encodes CASSLASPNQPQHF.

The genes are TRBV9 and TRBJ2-2; 7 bases line up with TRBD2. This CDR3 region has 16 residues. V was clipped by 0 bases and J by 1 base; unmatched bases: 3. The V gene's germline CDR1 is SGDLS and CDR2 YYNGEE. DNA for the CDR3: TGTGCCAGCAGCGTAGATGAGCGGGGGAACACCGGGGAGCTGTTTTTT. Translation gives CASSVDERGNTGELFF.

The chain recombines TRBV15 with TRBJ2-3; D perhaps matches TRBD2 (6 bases). Germline loops: CDR1 LNHNV, CDR2 YYDKDF (reference sequence). CDR3 length equals 19 residues. The V end lost 3 bases, the J end lost 1 base, and 23 bases lay between the germline ends. CDR3 in DNA: TGTGCCACCAGCAGTCCCTGGGGAGGTGGGAGAACCCGCACAGATACGCAGTATTTT. Residues: CATSSPWGGGRTRTDTQYF.

This rearrangement joins TRBV6-1 to TRBJ1-5, with D possibly TRBD1 on 6 matching bases. The V gene's germline CDR1 is MNHNS and CDR2 SASEGT. V was shortened by 8 bases and J by 0 bases, with 14 bases between the two germline ends. The CDR3 extends over 15 amino acids. CDR3 sequence reads: CASGGQLDSNQPQHF. For the CDR3, the DNA is TGTGCCAGCGGTGGACAGCTAGATAGCAATCAGCCCCAGCATTTT.

The chain recombines TRBV28 with TRBJ1-1; 7 nucleotides align to TRBD1. Germline lookup yields CDR1 MDHEN and CDR2 SYDVKM. CDR3 size: 13 residues. V shed 11 bases, J shed 5 bases, and the junction held 11 bases outside the gene matches. The CDR3 region is CAASYRGGTEAFF. As DNA, the CDR3 is TGTGCCGCCTCCTACAGGGGAGGAACTGAAGCTTTCTTT. Full variable domain (outside the CDR3, taken from reference TRBV28 and TRBJ1-1): DVKVTQSSRYLVKRTGEKVFLECVQDMDHENMFWYRQDPGLGLRLIYFSYDVKMKEKGDIPEGYSVSREKKERFSLILESASTNQTSMYLCAASYRGGTEAFFGQGTRLTVV.

This chain uses TRBV28 with TRBJ2-2, with D uncertain. Germline V lookup: CDR1 MDHEN, CDR2 SYDVKM. The CDR3 spans 11 residues. V was trimmed by 3 bases and J by 7 bases, leaving 3 bases between them. CDR3 residues: CASSFVGELFF. Written as DNA, the CDR3 is TGTGCCAGCAGTTTCGTCGGGGAGCTGTTTTTT.

The chain couples TRBV9 to TRBJ1-1; 9 nucleotides line up with TRBD1. The J segment lost 0 bases and the V segment lost 4 bases, leaving 10 bases of the junction unmatched. Germline CDR1 reads SGDLS; CDR2 reads YYNGEE. The CDR3 has 17 amino acids. CDR3 coding DNA: TGTGCCAGCAGCCTCCCCACGGGACAGGGTTTGAACACTGAAGCTTTCTTT. This translates into CASSLPTGQGLNTEAFF. Filled out from reference TRBV9 and TRBJ1-1, the complete variable domain reads DSGVTQTPKHLITATGQRVTLRCSPRSGDLSVYWYQQSLDQGLQFLIQYYNGEERAKGNILERFSAQQFPDLHSELNLSSLELGDSALYFCASSLPTGQGLNTEAFFGQGTRLTVV.

The chain employs TRBV7-9 and TRBJ2-7, with 7 bases aligning to TRBD1. CDR1 is SEHNR and CDR2 is FQNEAQ in the germline V gene (reference sequence). The trim removed 7 bases at V and 1 base at J, leaving 7 bases unmatched. CDR3 length: 14 amino acids. This CDR3 reads CASNPLTGSYEQYF. The CDR3 DNA reads as TGTGCCAGCAACCCTTTGACAGGGTCCTACGAGCAGTACTTC.

The V call is TRBV28, the J call TRBJ1-2; D remains unclear. This CDR3 comprises 13 residues. Trimming stripped 3 bases from V and 6 bases from J, with 11 bases between. Germline CDR1 MDHEN, CDR2 SYDVKM. CDR3 region: CASSFRLVDGYTF. Here the CDR3 DNA reads TGTGCCAGCAGTTTCCGGTTAGTCGATGGCTACACCTTC.

Here the CDR3 reads CATSRDLARSSYNEQFF. The CDR3 region has the DNA TGTGCCACCAGCAGAGATTTAGCTAGATCTTCCTACAATGAGCAGTTCTTC. The chain carries TRBV15 and TRBJ2-1; D unclear. The CDR3 spans 17 residues. With 0 bases removed from V and 1 base from J, the gap between germline ends came to 13 bases. Germline V gene sequence: CDR1 LNHNV, CDR2 YYDKDF (reference sequence). Based on the CDR3 plus reference TRBV15 and TRBJ2-1, the full variable domain is DAMVIQNPRYQVTQFGKPVTLSCSQTLNHNVMYWYQQKSSQAPKLLFHYYDKDFNNEADTPDNFQSRRPNTSFCFLDIRSPGLGDTAMYLCATSRDLARSSYNEQFFGPGTRLTVL.